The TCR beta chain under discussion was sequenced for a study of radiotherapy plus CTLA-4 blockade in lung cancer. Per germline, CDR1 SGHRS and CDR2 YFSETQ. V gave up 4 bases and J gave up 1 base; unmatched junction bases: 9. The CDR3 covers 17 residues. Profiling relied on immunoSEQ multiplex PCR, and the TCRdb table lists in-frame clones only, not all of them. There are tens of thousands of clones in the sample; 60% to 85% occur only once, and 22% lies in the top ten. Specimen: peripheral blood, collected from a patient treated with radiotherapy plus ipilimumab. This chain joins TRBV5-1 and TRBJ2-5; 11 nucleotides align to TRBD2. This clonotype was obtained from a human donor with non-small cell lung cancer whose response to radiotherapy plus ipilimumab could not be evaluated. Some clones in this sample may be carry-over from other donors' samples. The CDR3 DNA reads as TGCGCCAGCAGCCTCCAGACTAGCGGGGATGGCCAAGAGACCCAGTACTTC. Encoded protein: CASSLQTSGDGQETQYF.